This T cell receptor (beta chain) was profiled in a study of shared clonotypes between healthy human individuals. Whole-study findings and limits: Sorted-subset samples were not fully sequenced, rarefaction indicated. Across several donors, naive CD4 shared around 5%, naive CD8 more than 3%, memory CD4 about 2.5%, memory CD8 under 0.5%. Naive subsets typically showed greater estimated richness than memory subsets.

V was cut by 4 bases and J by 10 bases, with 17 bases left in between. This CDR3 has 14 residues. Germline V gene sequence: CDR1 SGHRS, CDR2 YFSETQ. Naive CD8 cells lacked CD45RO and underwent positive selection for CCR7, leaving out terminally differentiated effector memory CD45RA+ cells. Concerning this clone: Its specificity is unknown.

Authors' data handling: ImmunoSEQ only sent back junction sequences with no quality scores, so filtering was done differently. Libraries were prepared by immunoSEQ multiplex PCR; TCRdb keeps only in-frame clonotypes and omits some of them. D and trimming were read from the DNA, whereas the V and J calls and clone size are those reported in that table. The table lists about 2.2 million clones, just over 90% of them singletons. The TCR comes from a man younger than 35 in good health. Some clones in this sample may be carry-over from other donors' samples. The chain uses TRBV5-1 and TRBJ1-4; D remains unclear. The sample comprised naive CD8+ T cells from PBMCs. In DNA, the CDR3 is TGCGCCAGCAGCCCTGATTGGGGAGATGGAAAACTGTTTTTT. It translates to CASSPDWGDGKLFF.